These 32 T cell receptor beta chains share one sample of origin, sequenced in a study of radiation and T cells in renal cell carcinoma. Documented time point: blood 4 weeks post-SBRT, at nephrectomy. Described treatment: 15 Gy SBRT to primary tumor, nephrectomy 4 weeks later. Produced via immunoSEQ multiplex PCR; TCRdb's table is partial and in-frame only. Of 50,000 to 70,000 clones in the sample, around 80% are singletons; the top ten hold more than 6.5%. Specimen: blood, collected from a patient whose treatment included radiotherapy and nephrectomy. The origin of the receptors is a man aged 60 to 69 with renal cell carcinoma.

This chain links TRBV27 with TRBJ1-3, with TRBD1 matching over 8 bases. CDR1 and CDR2 from the germline V gene are MNHEY and SMNVEV (reference sequence). Trimming cost V 6 bases and J 0 bases; bases outside gene matches: 4. The CDR3 contains 15 residues. The CDR3 nucleotides read TGTGCCAGCAGACCAGACAGGGGCTCTGGAAACACCATATATTTT. Translating it yields CASRPDRGSGNTIYF.

In its sample, this clone was seen a few times. The chain recombines TRBV30 with TRBJ1-1, with 8 bases lining up with TRBD1. Trimming at V came to 3 bases and at J to 2 bases, leaving 11 bases not matched to a gene. Germline V gene data show CDR1 as GTSNPN and CDR2 as SVGIG (reference sequence). The CDR3 is 16 amino acids. The CDR3 DNA follows: TGTGCCTGGAGAGATATGGGGACAGGCCTCAACACTGAAGCTTTCTTT. It yields the protein CAWRDMGTGLNTEAFF.

The chain combines TRBV29-1 with TRBJ2-2; the D call may be TRBD1 or TRBD2 (5 bases each). The CDR3 is 16 residues long. Germline V lookup: CDR1 SQVTM, CDR2 ANQGSEA. Trimming shortened V by 4 bases and J by 0 bases, and 15 bases separated the two germline ends. Written as DNA, the CDR3 is TGCAGCGTTGTGGTCGGCTCGGGGCCGAACACCGGGGAGCTGTTTTTT. Protein product: CSVVVGSGPNTGELFF.

The rearrangement uses TRBV9 and TRBJ1-4; a possible D gene is TRBD1 (5 bases). The ends were cut back, 3 bases at V and 0 bases at J, with 9 bases in the middle. The CDR3 sequence is 15 residues long. The germline gives CDR1 SGDLS, CDR2 YYNGEE. The CDR3 protein is CASSEKTATNEKLFF. CDR3 sequence (DNA): TGTGCCAGCAGCGAGAAGACAGCAACTAATGAAAAACTGTTTTTT.

The V call is TRBV30, the J call TRBJ2-3; 8 bases agree with TRBD1. With 3 bases clipped from V and 2 bases from J, the junction kept 4 bases outside the gene matches. CDR3 length: 14 amino acids. The germline V gene has CDR1 GTSNPN and CDR2 SVGIG (reference sequence). The CDR3: CAWRDRGFTDTQYF. The CDR3, as DNA: TGTGCCTGGAGAGACAGGGGATTCACAGATACGCAGTATTTT. Full variable domain (rest looked up from reference TRBV30 and TRBJ2-3): SQTIHQWPATLVQPVGSPLSLECTVEGTSNPNLYWYRQAAGRGLQLLFYSVGIGQISSEVPQNLSASRPQDRQFILSSKKLLLSDSGFYLCAWRDRGFTDTQYFGPGTRLTVL.

CDR3 region: CASRTVSGYGEKLFF. The CDR3 region has the DNA TGTGCCAGTAGGACCGTCTCGGGGTATGGTGAAAAACTGTTTTTT. The genes are TRBV19 and TRBJ1-4; no firm D call. Per the germline V gene, CDR1 is LNHDA and CDR2 is SQIVND (reference sequence). The V end was cut by 6 bases, the J end by 7 bases, with 18 bases between. There are 15 residues in the CDR3. The full variable domain, completed using reference TRBV19 and TRBJ1-4, is DGGITQSPKYLFRKEGQNVTLSCEQNLNHDAMYWYRQDPGQGLRLIYYSQIVNDFQKGDIAEGYSVSREKKESFPLTVTSAQKNPTAFYLCASRTVSGYGEKLFFGSGTQLSVL.

V and J are TRBV27 and TRBJ1-4; tentatively, D is TRBD1 (6 bases). V shed 6 bases and J shed 7 bases, with 15 bases lying between them. The length of the CDR3 is 14 residues. The germline V gene encodes CDR1 MNHEY and CDR2 SMNVEV (reference sequence). CDR3: CASSARGGFEKLFF. The CDR3 coding sequence is TGTGCCAGCAGCGCCAGGGGTGGATTTGAAAAACTGTTTTTT.

Turning to this clone: This sample includes further DNA sequences coding for the same CDR3. The chain links TRBV29-1 to TRBJ2-5; D call uncertain. Trimming took 6 bases from V and 1 from J, leaving 9 bases between them. The CDR3 has 12 amino acids. Per the germline V gene, CDR1 is SQVTM and CDR2 is ANQGSEA. The CDR3 nucleotides read TGCAGCGTCGTTGCACCCCAAGAGACCCAGTACTTC. This encodes CSVVAPQETQYF.

This clone occurred once. CDR3 DNA sequence: TGTGCCAGCCAGCCGGGACAGGGTAACACCGGGGAGCTGTTTTTT. Protein sequence: CASQPGQGNTGELFF. The chain is built from TRBV11-3 and TRBJ2-2; 9 bases map to TRBD1. This CDR3 is built from 15 residues. Germline V lookup: CDR1 SGHNT, CDR2 YENEEA. Germline trimming cut 8 bases from V and 2 bases from J; bases unmatched to any gene: 6.

The chain has TRBV2 and TRBJ1-1; TRBD1 matches at 9 bases. CDR1 and CDR2 from the germline V gene are SNHLY and FYNNEI. J lost 4 bases, V lost 3 bases, and 6 bases had no gene match. The CDR3 contains 15 residues. The CDR3 loop reads CASSEDRGVSTEAFF. The DNA for the CDR3 is TGTGCCAGCAGTGAGGACAGGGGCGTTAGCACTGAAGCTTTCTTT.

This sequence joins TRBV4-3 and TRBJ2-1; 8 bases align to TRBD2. Germline V gene lookup returns CDR1 LGHNA and CDR2 YSLEER. The CDR3 has 15 residues. V shed 3 bases and J 5 bases; nucleotides not matched to a gene: 6. The chain's CDR3 is CASSHTSGVNNEQFF. CDR3 bases: TGCGCCAGCAGCCACACTAGCGGAGTTAACAATGAGCAGTTCTTC.

The chain joins TRBV15 to TRBJ2-3; perhaps TRBD2 as D (5 bases). The germline V gene has CDR1 LNHNV and CDR2 YYDKDF (reference sequence). The CDR3 consists of 14 residues. Trimming stripped 1 base from V and 9 bases from J, with 14 bases between. The CDR3 region is CATSRGWAPGTQYF. CDR3 nucleotides: TGTGCCACCAGCAGAGGATGGGCCCCGGGGACGCAGTATTTT.

The count of this clone is one. The chain joins TRBV6-1 to TRBJ1-5; 7 bases are a match to TRBD1. Germline V gene lookup returns CDR1 MNHNS and CDR2 SASEGT. The V and J ends lost 3 bases and 6 bases, in that order; junction bases with no gene match: 5. The CDR3 consists of 14 residues. The CDR3 region has the DNA TGTGCCAGCAGTGACCAGACAGGGAGTCAGCCCCAGCATTTT. Protein product: CASSDQTGSQPQHF.

V gene TRBV2 combines with J gene TRBJ1-2, with unresolved D. Germline V lookup: CDR1 SNHLY, CDR2 FYNNEI. The CDR3 spans 12 residues. V gave up 10 bases and J gave up 4 bases, with 13 bases separating them. This CDR3 reads CAKYPAGYGYTF. The CDR3 DNA follows: TGTGCCAAGTATCCGGCTGGCTATGGCTACACCTTC.

This CDR3 is CASSHDRSGYTF. CDR3 nucleotides: TGTGCCAGCAGCCACGACAGGAGCGGCTACACCTTC. The chain recombines TRBV7-9 with TRBJ1-2, with D maybe TRBD1 (6 bases). V gave up 5 bases and J gave up 8 bases, with 12 bases separating them. The CDR3 spans 12 residues. The germline gives CDR1 SEHNR, CDR2 FQNEAQ (reference sequence).

The rearrangement joins TRBV20-1 to TRBJ2-1; D is perhaps TRBD1 (5 bases). The germline CDR1 and CDR2 sequences are DFQATT and SNEGSKA (reference sequence). CDR3 length: 11 residues. Trimming cost V 6 bases and J 13 bases, with 16 bases left between them. The CDR3 loop reads CSAAGNSAQFF. As DNA, the CDR3 is TGCAGTGCAGCAGGGAATTCGGCCCAGTTCTTC.

The CDR3 region is CASGLVEGIVADTQYF. CDR3 DNA: TGTGCTAGTGGTTTGGTAGAGGGGATAGTGGCAGATACGCAGTATTTT. The chain is built from TRBV12-5 and TRBJ2-3; D could derive from TRBD1 or TRBD2 (5 bases each). CDR3 length: 16 residues. The V end was cut by 0 bases, the J end by 4 bases, with 14 bases between. Germline CDR1 LGHNT, CDR2 FRNRAP.

The rearrangement uses TRBV2 and TRBJ2-5; 15 positions agree with TRBD2. The CDR3 is made up of 18 amino acids. Germline CDR1 SNHLY, CDR2 FYNNEI. V lost 5 bases and J lost 2; bases outside the gene matches: 9. CDR3 coding DNA: TGTGCCAGCAGTCCTGGACTAGCGGGAGGGCCCGGGCAAGAGACCCAGTACTTC. Protein sequence: CASSPGLAGGPGQETQYF.

V usage is TRBV30 and J usage is TRBJ1-5, with TRBD1 identical over 9 bases. There are 14 residues in the CDR3. CDR1 and CDR2 from the germline V gene are GTSNPN and SVGIG (reference sequence). V shed 2 bases and J 8 bases; nucleotides not matched to a gene: 7. This chain's CDR3 is CAWSPGTGSKPQHF. DNA of the CDR3: TGTGCCTGGAGTCCAGGGACAGGGTCGAAGCCCCAGCATTTT.

The chain employs TRBV11-3 and TRBJ2-2; D ambiguous. The germline V and J ends were trimmed by 1 base and 6 bases, with 0 bases remaining between them. The length of the CDR3 is 11 residues. CDR1 and CDR2 from the germline V gene are SGHNT and YENEEA. The CDR3 nucleotides are TGTGCCAGCAGCTTAGCCGGGGAGCTGTTTTTT. It encodes CASSLAGELFF.

The chain has TRBV11-3 and TRBJ1-1, with D unclear. Germline values: CDR1 SGHNT, CDR2 YENEEA. CDR3 length equals 13 residues. V lost 4 bases and J 2 bases, leaving 8 bases between the germline ends. CDR3: CASSSSENTEAFF. The CDR3 DNA sequence: TGTGCCAGCAGCTCCAGCGAAAACACTGAAGCTTTCTTT.

The rearrangement links TRBV11-3 to TRBJ2-3; 11 positions match TRBD2. The length of the CDR3 is 15 residues. The germline V gene encodes CDR1 SGHNT and CDR2 YENEEA. With V trimmed by 0 bases and J by 8 bases, 4 bases remained unmatched. CDR3 DNA sequence: TGTGCCAGCAGCTTAGAACTAGCGGGAGTTGGTACGCAGTATTTT. Its protein is CASSLELAGVGTQYF.

The chain carries TRBV11-2 and TRBJ2-3; D is undetermined. The V and J ends lost 5 bases and 3 bases respectively, with 18 bases between them. The germline V gene encodes CDR1 SGHAT and CDR2 FQNNGV. The CDR3 spans 16 residues. The CDR3 bases are TGTGCCAGCAGCGGCGGCGCCGGAGTTGGAACAGATACGCAGTATTTT. Its protein product is CASSGGAGVGTDTQYF. The full variable domain, rest sourced from reference TRBV11-2 and TRBJ2-3, is EAGVAQSPRYKIIEKRQSVAFWCNPISGHATLYWYQQILGQGPKLLIQFQNNGVVDDSQLPKDRFSAERLKGVDSTLKIQPAKLEDSAVYLCASSGGAGVGTDTQYFGPGTRLTVL.

The chain combines TRBV7-6 with TRBJ2-1, with 10 bases that match TRBD2. V was clipped by 5 bases and J by 5 bases; unmatched bases: 6. CDR1 and CDR2 from the germline V gene are SGHVS and FNYEAQ. This CDR3 is built from 15 residues. CDR3 residues: CASSQSGGAHNEQFF. In DNA, the CDR3 is TGTGCCAGCAGCCAGAGCGGGGGGGCCCACAATGAGCAGTTCTTC.

The chain employs TRBV7-2 and TRBJ2-3; D is possibly TRBD2 (7 bases). Looked up from germline, CDR1 is SGHTA and CDR2 is FQGNSA. CDR3 length equals 16 residues. V lost 7 bases to trimming and J lost 4 bases, with 21 bases between them. CDR3 loop: CASILLGGGYPDTQYF. The DNA of the CDR3 is TGTGCCAGCATACTGTTAGGGGGGGGCTACCCAGATACGCAGTATTTT.

In its sample, this clone was seen once. The V call is TRBV7-8, the J call TRBJ2-7, with D perhaps TRBD1 (6 bases). Germline CDR1 reads SGHVS; CDR2 reads FQNEAQ. The CDR3 loop spans 14 amino acids. Trimming cost V 5 bases and J 0 bases, with 11 bases left between them. The CDR3 bases are TGTGCCAGCAGCAAATCGACAGGCTCCTACGAGCAGTACTTC. Its protein is CASSKSTGSYEQYF. Full variable domain (outside the CDR3, taken from reference TRBV7-8 and TRBJ2-7): GAGVSQSPRYKVAKRGQDVALRCDPISGHVSLFWYQQALGQGPEFLTYFQNEAQLDKSGLPSDRFFAERPEGSVSTLKIQRTQQEDSAVYLCASSKSTGSYEQYFGPGTRLTVT.

The rearrangement joins TRBV7-2 to TRBJ1-2; D perhaps matches TRBD1 (5 bases). V lost 1 base, J lost 4 bases, and 13 bases lay in between. CDR1 and CDR2 (germline): SGHTA, FQGNSA. The CDR3 sequence is 15 residues long. The CDR3 region is CASSLGVQGGYGYTF. The CDR3 DNA sequence: TGTGCCAGCAGCTTAGGGGTCCAGGGCGGCTATGGCTACACCTTC.

This clone was seen only once. The rearrangement joins TRBV5-6 to TRBJ1-2, with 9 bases aligning to TRBD1. This CDR3 comprises 14 residues. Germline V CDR1 and CDR2: SGHDT, YYEEEE. The ends lost 5 bases at V and 4 bases at J; junction bases unmatched: 6. CDR3 region: CASSNRGRGYGYTF. The CDR3 bases are TGTGCCAGCAGTAACAGGGGGCGCGGCTATGGCTACACCTTC.

V is TRBV5-1 and J is TRBJ2-3, with D possibly being TRBD1 (5 bases). Trimming left V 4 bases short and J 4 bases short, with 19 bases between. The CDR3 has 16 amino acids. Germline lookup yields CDR1 SGHRS and CDR2 YFSETQ. The CDR3 is CASSPYVGPYADTQYF. Here the CDR3 DNA reads TGCGCCAGCAGCCCCTATGTGGGGCCGTATGCAGATACGCAGTATTTT.

The chain has TRBV5-6 and TRBJ1-1; D uncertain. The germline CDR1 and CDR2 sequences are SGHDT and YYEEEE. V shed 0 bases and J shed 2 bases, with 8 bases lying between them. The CDR3 runs to 14 residues. CDR3 region: CASSLVFRNTEAFF. Here the CDR3 DNA reads TGTGCCAGCAGCTTGGTGTTCAGAAACACTGAAGCTTTCTTT. The full variable domain, its missing parts supplied by reference TRBV5-6 and TRBJ1-1, is DAGVTQSPTHLIKTRGQQVTLRCSPKSGHDTVSWYQQALGQGPQFIFQYYEEEERQRGNFPDRFSGHQFPNYSSELNVNALLLGDSALYLCASSLVFRNTEAFFGQGTRLTVV.

This chain connects TRBV7-9 to TRBJ2-5; D is unresolved. CDR3 length equals 13 residues. Germline V lookup: CDR1 SEHNR, CDR2 FQNEAQ (reference sequence). V lost 2 bases, J lost 5 bases, and 9 bases lay in between. The CDR3 region is CASSLPPSETQYF. CDR3 DNA: TGTGCCAGCAGCTTACCCCCCTCCGAGACCCAGTACTTC.

This rearrangement joins TRBV5-1 to TRBJ2-2; TRBD2 agrees at 16 bases. The CDR3 runs to 18 residues. Trimming cost V 4 bases and J 6 bases; bases outside gene matches: 9. In germline, CDR1 is SGHRS, CDR2 YFSETQ. CDR3 in DNA: TGCGCCAGCAGCCTGGGACTAGCGGGAGGGCCGGAGGCCGGGGAGCTGTTTTTT. Protein sequence: CASSLGLAGGPEAGELFF.